Given below is one TCR beta chain in context. No cognate antigen has been identified for it. Within one base of it there is no much larger clone, and no base qualities were kept. From the germline V gene, CDR1 is LGHNT and CDR2 is FRNRAP. The cysteine opens and the phenylalanine closes a CDR3 of 15 amino acids. CDR3 DNA is the only sequence kept; it has 45 bases, read in frame from the first base. The V and J ends are trimmed by 7 bases and 5 bases, leaving 20 bases between them. This specimen belongs to a study of cytotoxic CD8 clonotypes in ibrutinib-treated CLL (dated by TCRdb to the early 2020s). With regard to the full study: The cohort had 11 relapsed/refractory and approximately 14 treatment-naive patients; some 17 were IGHV unmutated. Responses were partial in about 25 patients and complete in 2; after median around 72 months follow-up, about 14 stayed in remission and about twelve progressed. Response samples were taken after a median of roughly eleven months on treatment, ranging from about 6 to 40 months. An average of about 260,000 productive templates and around 100,000 productive rearrangements was obtained per sample. Longitudinal samples were available for about 30% of the 86 trial participants. Cryopreserved peripheral blood mononuclear cells were obtained before treatment, at response, and at either sustained remission or disease progression. Patients were still on ibrutinib when every remission and progressive disease sample was collected. General findings and caveats noted by the study authors: Public clonotypes were found to be uncommon and were observed to contract or remain stable during treatment; the increase in clonality was shown to reflect expansion of private clonotypes at ibrutinib response. Clonality rose at ibrutinib response, remained stable during sustained remission, and dropped back toward baseline at progression. Sampling times were not matched between patients in sustained remission and patients whose disease was progressing, and lymph node repertoires were not examined. Baseline clonality was found to be higher than that of age-matched healthy donors and was strongly correlated with circulating CD8+ T-cell counts.

For TCR beta library preparation, roughly 2.2 micrograms of genomic DNA were isolated from cryopreserved PBMCs. Longitudinal blood samples from CLL patients on ibrutinib monotherapy were analyzed using high-throughput TCR beta sequencing. The patients took part in an open-label, single-center phase 2 trial of ibrutinib monotherapy. Each clonotype received, on average, 10x coverage in deep resolution sequencing performed on a MiSeq, where the target depth lay between 1 in 1 million and 1 in 200,000 T cells. TCR beta libraries were generated with the immunoSEQ hsTCRB Kit. Under the source paper's analysis protocol: ImmunoSEQ Data Assistant and ImmunoSEQ Analyzer were used for data analysis, and V, D and J genes were assigned according to IMGT definitions. Clonality was computed as one minus normalized Shannon entropy of productive rearrangement frequencies, ranging from 0 to 1. Only overrepresented clonotypes making up at least 0.05% of the repertoire of each patient were included in the public clonotype analysis. About a dozen age-matched healthy donor repertoires from immuneACCESS were used as controls for clonality. TCRdb took over this immuneACCESS table, retaining in-frame rearrangements with V and J assigned. Such tables are incomplete; in checked studies, under half of the missing clones stem from an unresolved V gene, and the remainder is unexplained. The DNA was the basis for D and trimming; V, J and clone size are from that table. The sample table lists roughly 330,000 clones, 60% to 80% of them with a count of one. The top ten hold roughly 6% of the sample.

The chain was built from TRBV12-5 and TRBJ2-5, with the D gene not clear enough to name. The material was PBMCs, obtained after 36 months of ibrutinib treatment. This TCR derives from a human donor with chronic lymphocytic leukemia. The CDR3 in this case is CASAQYMGNDETQYF. The nucleotide sequence reads TGTGCTAGTGCCCAGTACATGGGGAACGATGAGACCCAGTACTTC. Supplemented by the reference TRBV12-5 and TRBJ2-5 proteins around the CDR3, the complete variable domain is DARVTQTPRHKVTEMGQEVTMRCQPILGHNTVFWYRQTMMQGLELLAYFRNRAPLDDSGMPKDRFSAEMPDATLATLKIQPSEPRDSAVYFCASAQYMGNDETQYFGPGTRLLVL.